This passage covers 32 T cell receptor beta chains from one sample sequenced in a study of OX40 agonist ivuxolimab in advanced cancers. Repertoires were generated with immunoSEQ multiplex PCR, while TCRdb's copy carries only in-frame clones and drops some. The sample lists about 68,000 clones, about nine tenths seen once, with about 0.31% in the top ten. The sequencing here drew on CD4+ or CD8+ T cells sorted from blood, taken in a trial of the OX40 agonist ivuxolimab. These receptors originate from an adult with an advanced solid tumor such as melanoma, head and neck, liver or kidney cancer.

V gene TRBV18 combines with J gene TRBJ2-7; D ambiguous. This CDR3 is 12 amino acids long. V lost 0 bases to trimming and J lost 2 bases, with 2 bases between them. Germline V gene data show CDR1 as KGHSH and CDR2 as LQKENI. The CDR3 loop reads CASSPPTYEQYF. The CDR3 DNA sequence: TGTGCCAGCTCACCACCAACCTACGAGCAGTACTTC.

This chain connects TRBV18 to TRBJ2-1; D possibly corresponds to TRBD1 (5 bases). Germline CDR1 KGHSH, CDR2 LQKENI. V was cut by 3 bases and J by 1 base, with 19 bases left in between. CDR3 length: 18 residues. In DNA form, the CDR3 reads TGTGCCAGCTCACCCCTACCCCCGGCAGGGCTGTCCTACAATGAGCAGTTCTTC. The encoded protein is CASSPLPPAGLSYNEQFF.

CDR3 loop: CASSPIGASGRDEQYF. The CDR3 bases are TGTGCCAGCAGCCCCATTGGGGCTAGCGGTAGGGACGAGCAGTACTTC. This rearrangement joins TRBV27 to TRBJ2-7; the match to TRBD2 covers 7 bases. The CDR3 sequence is 16 residues long. The V gene end was trimmed by 6 bases and the J gene end by 5 bases; junction bases not matched to a gene: 16. Germline CDR1 reads MNHEY; CDR2 reads SMNVEV (reference sequence).

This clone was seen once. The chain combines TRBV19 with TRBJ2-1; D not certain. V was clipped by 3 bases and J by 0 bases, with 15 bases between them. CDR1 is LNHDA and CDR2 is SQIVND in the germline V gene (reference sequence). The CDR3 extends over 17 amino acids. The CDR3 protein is CASSILRSQVSYNEQFF. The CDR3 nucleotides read TGTGCCAGTAGTATTCTGCGGTCCCAGGTCTCCTACAATGAGCAGTTCTTC.

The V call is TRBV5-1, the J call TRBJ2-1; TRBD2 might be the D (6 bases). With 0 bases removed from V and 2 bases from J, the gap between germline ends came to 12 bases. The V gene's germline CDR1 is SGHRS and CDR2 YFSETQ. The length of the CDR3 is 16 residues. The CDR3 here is CASSLVGSGPYNEQFF. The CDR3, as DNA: TGCGCCAGCAGCTTGGTTGGTAGCGGCCCCTACAATGAGCAGTTCTTC.

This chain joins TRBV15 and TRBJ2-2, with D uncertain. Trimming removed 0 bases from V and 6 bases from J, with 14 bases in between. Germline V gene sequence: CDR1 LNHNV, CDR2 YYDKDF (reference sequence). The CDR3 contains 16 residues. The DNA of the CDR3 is TGTGCCACCAGCAGAGACCGCCGACCGCCGGCCGGGGAGCTGTTTTTT. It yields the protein CATSRDRRPPAGELFF.

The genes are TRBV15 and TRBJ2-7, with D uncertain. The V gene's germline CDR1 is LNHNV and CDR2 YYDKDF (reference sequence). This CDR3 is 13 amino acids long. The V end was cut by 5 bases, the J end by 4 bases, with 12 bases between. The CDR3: CATSLGPRYEQYF. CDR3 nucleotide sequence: TGTGCCACCAGCCTTGGACCCAGGTACGAGCAGTACTTC.

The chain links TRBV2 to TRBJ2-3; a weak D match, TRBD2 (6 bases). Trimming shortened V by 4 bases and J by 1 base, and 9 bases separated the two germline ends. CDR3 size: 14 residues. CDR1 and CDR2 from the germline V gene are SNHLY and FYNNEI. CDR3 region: CASSVPSGTDTQYF. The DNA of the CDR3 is TGTGCCAGCAGTGTCCCTAGCGGCACAGATACGCAGTATTTT.

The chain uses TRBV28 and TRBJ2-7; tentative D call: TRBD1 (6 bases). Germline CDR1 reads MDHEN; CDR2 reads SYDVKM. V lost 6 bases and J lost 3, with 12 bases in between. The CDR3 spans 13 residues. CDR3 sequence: CASSRQGFYEQYF. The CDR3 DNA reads TGTGCCAGCAGCCGTCAGGGGTTCTACGAGCAGTACTTC.

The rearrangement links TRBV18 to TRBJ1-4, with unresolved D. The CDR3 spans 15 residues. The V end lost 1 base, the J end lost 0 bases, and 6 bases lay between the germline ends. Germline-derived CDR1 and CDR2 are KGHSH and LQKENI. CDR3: CASSPRPTTNEKLFF. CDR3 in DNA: TGTGCCAGCTCACCACGCCCAACAACTAATGAAAAACTGTTTTTT.

CDR3 in DNA: TGTGCCATCAGTGAGTCGGCAGGGGCCAACGTCCTGACTTTC. It codes for CAISESAGANVLTF. The V gene is TRBV10-3, the J gene TRBJ2-6; no clear D. CDR1 is ENHRY and CDR2 is SYGVKD in the germline V gene. The V end lost 0 bases, the J end lost 4 bases, and 4 bases lay between the germline ends. This CDR3 region has 14 residues.

For the CDR3, the DNA is TGTGCTAGTGGTTTAGGGCAGTCCGGGGCCAACGTCCTGACTTTC. Protein product: CASGLGQSGANVLTF. The chain joins TRBV12-5 to TRBJ2-6; D uncertain. The CDR3 has 15 amino acids. Germline CDR1 reads LGHNT; CDR2 reads FRNRAP. V was shortened by 3 bases and J by 4 bases, with 10 bases between the two germline ends. The full variable domain, with the rest looked up from reference TRBV12-5 and TRBJ2-6, is DARVTQTPRHKVTEMGQEVTMRCQPILGHNTVFWYRQTMMQGLELLAYFRNRAPLDDSGMPKDRFSAEMPDATLATLKIQPSEPRDSAVYFCASGLGQSGANVLTFGAGSRLTVL.

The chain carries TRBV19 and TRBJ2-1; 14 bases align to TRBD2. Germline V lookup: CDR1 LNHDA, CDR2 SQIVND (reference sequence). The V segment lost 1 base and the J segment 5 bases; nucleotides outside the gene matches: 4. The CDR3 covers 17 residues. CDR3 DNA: TGTGCCAGTAGTATAGGGGGACTAGCGGGAGCGAACAATGAGCAGTTCTTC. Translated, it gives CASSIGGLAGANNEQFF.

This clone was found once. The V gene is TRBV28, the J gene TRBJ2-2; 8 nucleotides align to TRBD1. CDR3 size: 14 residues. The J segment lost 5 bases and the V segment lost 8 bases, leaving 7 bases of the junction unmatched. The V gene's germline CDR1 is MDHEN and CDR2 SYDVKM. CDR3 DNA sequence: TGTGCCAGCCGGCGACAGGGGCCAACCGGGGAGCTGTTTTTT. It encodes CASRRQGPTGELFF.

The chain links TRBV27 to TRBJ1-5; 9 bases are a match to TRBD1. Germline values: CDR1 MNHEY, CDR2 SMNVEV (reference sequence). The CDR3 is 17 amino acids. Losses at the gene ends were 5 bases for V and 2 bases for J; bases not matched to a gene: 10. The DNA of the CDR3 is TGTGCCAGCAGTCCCACAGGGGGCAAAGGCGGCAATCAGCCCCAGCATTTT. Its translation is CASSPTGGKGGNQPQHF.

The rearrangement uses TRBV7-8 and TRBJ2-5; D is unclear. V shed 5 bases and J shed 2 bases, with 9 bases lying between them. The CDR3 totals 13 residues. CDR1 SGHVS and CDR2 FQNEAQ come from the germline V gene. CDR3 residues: CASSPHRQETQYF. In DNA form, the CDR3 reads TGTGCCAGCAGCCCTCACCGGCAAGAGACCCAGTACTTC.

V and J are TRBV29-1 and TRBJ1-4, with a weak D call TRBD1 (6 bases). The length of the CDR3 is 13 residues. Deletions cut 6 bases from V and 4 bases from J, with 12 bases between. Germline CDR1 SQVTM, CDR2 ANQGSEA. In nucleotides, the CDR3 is TGCAGCGTGGGGGCAGGGGTTAATGAAAAACTGTTTTTT. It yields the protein CSVGAGVNEKLFF.

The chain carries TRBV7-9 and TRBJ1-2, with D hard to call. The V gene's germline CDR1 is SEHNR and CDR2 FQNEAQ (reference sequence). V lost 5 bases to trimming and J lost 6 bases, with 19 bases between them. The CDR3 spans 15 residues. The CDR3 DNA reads TGTGCCAGCAGCCAAGCCCTGTCTGGGGAGGATGGCTACACCTTC. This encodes CASSQALSGEDGYTF.

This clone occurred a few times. For the CDR3, the DNA is TGTGCCAGCAGCCGGACTAGCGGATATGACAATGAGCAGTTCTTC. It codes for CASSRTSGYDNEQFF. This chain uses TRBV11-2 with TRBJ2-1; TRBD2 matches at 10 bases. J gave up 5 bases and V 5 bases, and 6 bases lay outside the gene matches. Germline loops: CDR1 SGHAT, CDR2 FQNNGV. The CDR3 length is 15 residues.

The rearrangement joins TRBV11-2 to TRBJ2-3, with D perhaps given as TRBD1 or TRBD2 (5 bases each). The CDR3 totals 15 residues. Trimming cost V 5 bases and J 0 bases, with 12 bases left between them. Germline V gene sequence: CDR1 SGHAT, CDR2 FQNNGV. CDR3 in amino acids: CASSPGTPSTDTQYF. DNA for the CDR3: TGTGCCAGCAGCCCCGGGACCCCGAGCACAGATACGCAGTATTTT.

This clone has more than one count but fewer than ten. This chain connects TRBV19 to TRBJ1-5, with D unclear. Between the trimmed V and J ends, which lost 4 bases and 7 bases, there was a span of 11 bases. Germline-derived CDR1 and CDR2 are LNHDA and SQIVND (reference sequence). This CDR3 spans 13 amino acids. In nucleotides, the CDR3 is TGTGCCAGTAGTACCGAGGGTGTACAGCCCCAGCATTTT. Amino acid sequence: CASSTEGVQPQHF.

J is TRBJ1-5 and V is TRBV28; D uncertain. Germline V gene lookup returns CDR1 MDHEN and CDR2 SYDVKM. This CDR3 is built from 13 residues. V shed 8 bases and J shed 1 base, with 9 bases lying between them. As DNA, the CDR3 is TGTGCCAGCTGGGTAAGGAGCAATCAGCCCCAGCATTTT. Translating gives CASWVRSNQPQHF.

CDR3 loop: CASSGAGGKNEQYF. CDR3 DNA sequence: TGTGCCAGCTCAGGGGCGGGAGGGAAGAACGAGCAGTACTTC. The chain has TRBV18 and TRBJ2-7, with 9 bases that match TRBD2. Germline CDR1 and CDR2: KGHSH and LQKENI. The junction had 7 bases not matched to a gene; V was cut back by 5 bases and J by 5 bases. This CDR3 has 14 amino acids.

CDR3 region: CATSRPGGFTDTQYF. For the CDR3, the DNA is TGTGCCACCAGCAGACCAGGGGGCTTCACAGATACGCAGTATTTT. This chain uses TRBV15 with TRBJ2-3; 8 positions match TRBD1. In germline, CDR1 is LNHNV, CDR2 YYDKDF (reference sequence). V lost 2 bases, J lost 2 bases, and 3 bases stayed unmatched. This CDR3 region has 15 residues.

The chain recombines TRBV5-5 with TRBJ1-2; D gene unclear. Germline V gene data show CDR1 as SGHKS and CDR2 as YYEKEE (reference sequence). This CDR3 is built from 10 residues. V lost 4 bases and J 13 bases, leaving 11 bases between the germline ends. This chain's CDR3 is CASSHLRFTF. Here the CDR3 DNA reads TGTGCCAGCAGCCATTTGAGATTCACCTTC. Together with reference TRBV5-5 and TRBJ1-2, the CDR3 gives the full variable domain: DAGVTQSPTHLIKTRGQQVTLRCSPISGHKSVSWYQQVLGQGPQFIFQYYEKEERGRGNFPDRFSARQFPNYSSELNVNALLLGDSALYLCASSHLRFTFGSGTRLTVV.

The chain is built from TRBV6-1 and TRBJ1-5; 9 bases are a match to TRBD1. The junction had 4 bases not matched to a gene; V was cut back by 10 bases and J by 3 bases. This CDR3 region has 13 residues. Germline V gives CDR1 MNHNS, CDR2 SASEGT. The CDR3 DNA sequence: TGTGCCATCGACAGGGGGACCAATCAGCCCCAGCATTTT. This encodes CAIDRGTNQPQHF.

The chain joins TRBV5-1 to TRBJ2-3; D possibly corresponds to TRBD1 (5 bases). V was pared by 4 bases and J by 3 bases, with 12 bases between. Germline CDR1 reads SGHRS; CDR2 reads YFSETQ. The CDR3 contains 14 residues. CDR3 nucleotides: TGCGCCAGCAGCCGGTGGACAAGAACAGATACGCAGTATTTT. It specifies CASSRWTRTDTQYF.

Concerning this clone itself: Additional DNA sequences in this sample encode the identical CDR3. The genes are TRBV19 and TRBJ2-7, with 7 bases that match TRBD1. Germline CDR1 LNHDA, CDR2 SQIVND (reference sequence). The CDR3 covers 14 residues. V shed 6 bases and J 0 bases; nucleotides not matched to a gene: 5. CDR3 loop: CASSRRDSSYEQYF. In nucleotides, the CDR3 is TGTGCCAGTAGCAGAAGGGACAGCTCCTACGAGCAGTACTTC.

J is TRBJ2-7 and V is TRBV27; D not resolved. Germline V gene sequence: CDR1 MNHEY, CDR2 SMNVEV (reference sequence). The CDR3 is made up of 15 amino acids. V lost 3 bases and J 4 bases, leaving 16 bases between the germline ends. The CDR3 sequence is CASSFSRAGQYEQYF. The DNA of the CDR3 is TGTGCCAGCAGTTTCTCTCGTGCCGGGCAATACGAGCAGTACTTC.

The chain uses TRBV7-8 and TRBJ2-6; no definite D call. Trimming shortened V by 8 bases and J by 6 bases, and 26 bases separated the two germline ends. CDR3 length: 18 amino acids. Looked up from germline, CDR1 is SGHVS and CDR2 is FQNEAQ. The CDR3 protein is CASLLGKGAFGAANVLTF. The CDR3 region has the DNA TGTGCCAGCCTTCTAGGAAAGGGTGCCTTCGGTGCGGCCAACGTCCTGACTTTC.

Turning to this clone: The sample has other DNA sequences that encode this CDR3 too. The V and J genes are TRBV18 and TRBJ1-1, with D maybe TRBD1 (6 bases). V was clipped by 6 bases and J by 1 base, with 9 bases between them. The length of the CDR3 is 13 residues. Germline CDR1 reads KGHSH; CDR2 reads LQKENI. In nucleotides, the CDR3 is TGTGCCAGCTCCCCGGGACAGAACACTGAAGCTTTCTTT. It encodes CASSPGQNTEAFF.

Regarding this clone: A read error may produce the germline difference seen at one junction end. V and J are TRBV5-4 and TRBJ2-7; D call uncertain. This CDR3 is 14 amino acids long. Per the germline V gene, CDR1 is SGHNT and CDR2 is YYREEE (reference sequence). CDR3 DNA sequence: TGTGTCAGCCAAATCACGGGCAGCTCCTACGAGCAGTACTTC. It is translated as CVSQITGSSYEQYF.